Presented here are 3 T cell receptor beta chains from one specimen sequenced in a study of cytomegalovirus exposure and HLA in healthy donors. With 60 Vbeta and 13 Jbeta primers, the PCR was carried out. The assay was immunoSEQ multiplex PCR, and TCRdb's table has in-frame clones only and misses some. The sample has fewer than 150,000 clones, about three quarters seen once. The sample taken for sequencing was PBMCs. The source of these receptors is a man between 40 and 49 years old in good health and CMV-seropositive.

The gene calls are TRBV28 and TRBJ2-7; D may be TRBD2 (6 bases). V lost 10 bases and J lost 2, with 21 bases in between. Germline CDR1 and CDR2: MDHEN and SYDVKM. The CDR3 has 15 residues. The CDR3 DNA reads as TGTGCCACTAAGGGTGTGGAGGGGTTAACCTACGAGCAGTACTTC. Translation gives CATKGVEGLTYEQYF.

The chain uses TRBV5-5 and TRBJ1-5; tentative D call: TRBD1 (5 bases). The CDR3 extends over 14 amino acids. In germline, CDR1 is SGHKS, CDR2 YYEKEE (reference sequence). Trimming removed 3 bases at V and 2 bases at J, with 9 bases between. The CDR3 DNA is TGTGCCAGCAGCTCGGGACTCCGCAATCAGCCCCAGCATTTT. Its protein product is CASSSGLRNQPQHF.

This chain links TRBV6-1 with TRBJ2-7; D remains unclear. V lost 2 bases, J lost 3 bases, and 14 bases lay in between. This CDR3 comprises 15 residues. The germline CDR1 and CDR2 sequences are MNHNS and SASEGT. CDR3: CASSETLVALYEQYF. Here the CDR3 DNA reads TGTGCCAGCAGTGAAACTCTAGTTGCGCTCTACGAGCAGTACTTC.